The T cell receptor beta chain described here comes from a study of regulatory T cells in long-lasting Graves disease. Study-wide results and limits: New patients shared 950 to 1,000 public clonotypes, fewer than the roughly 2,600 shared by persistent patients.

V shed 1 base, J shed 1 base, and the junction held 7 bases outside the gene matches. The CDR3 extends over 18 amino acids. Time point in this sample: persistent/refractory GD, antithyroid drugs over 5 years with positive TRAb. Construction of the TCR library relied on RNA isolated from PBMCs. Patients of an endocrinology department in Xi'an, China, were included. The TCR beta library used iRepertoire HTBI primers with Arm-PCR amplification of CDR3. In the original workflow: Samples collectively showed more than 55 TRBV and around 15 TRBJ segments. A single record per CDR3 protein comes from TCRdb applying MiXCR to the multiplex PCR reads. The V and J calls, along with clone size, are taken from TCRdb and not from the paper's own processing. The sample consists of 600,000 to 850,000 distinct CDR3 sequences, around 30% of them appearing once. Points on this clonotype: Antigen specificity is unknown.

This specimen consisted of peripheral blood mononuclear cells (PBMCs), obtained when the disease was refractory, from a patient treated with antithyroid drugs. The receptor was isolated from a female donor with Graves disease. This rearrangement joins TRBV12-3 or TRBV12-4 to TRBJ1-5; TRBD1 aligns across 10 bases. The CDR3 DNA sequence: TGTGCCAGCAGTTTAGGTCGACAGGGGGCAAGGAGCAATCAGCCCCAGCATTTT. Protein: CASSLGRQGARSNQPQHF.